This T cell receptor beta chain was sequenced in a study of blood T cell repertoires in COVID-19. Study details: Both acute and convalescent COVID-19 samples were obtained from the United States, Italy and Spain. From T cells, B-cell-depleted T cells, or PBMCs came the material, which was cDNA or gDNA.

Methods used by the authors: By means of reference gene primer amplification, nucleated cell counts were estimated. This table comes from immunoSEQ multiplex PCR, and its TCRdb copy is limited to in-frame clones, with some not included. Clone size and V and J calls were adopted from that table, with D and trimming inferred from the DNA. Here the sample spans just under 50,000 clones, 90% being singletons. The specimen was peripheral blood. This receptor was obtained from a human donor in a cohort sampled during active COVID-19.

The CDR3 sequence is CASSLGPSMYEQYF. DNA of the CDR3: TGTGCCAGCAGCTTAGGTCCTAGTATGTACGAGCAGTACTTC. The chain links TRBV11-2 to TRBJ2-7; D unclear. Germline V gene sequence: CDR1 SGHAT, CDR2 FQNNGV. Trimming removed 1 base from V and 4 bases from J, with 11 bases in between. CDR3 size: 14 residues.